The clone carrying this T cell receptor beta chain was counted at least ten times. Its antigen is undetermined. Produced via immunoSEQ multiplex PCR; TCRdb's table is partial and in-frame only. The data hold 950,000 to 1,300,000 clones, with under 80% observed a single time. The sample comes from a study of shared clonotypes between healthy human individuals. The J segment lost 5 bases and the V segment lost 3 bases, leaving 4 bases of the junction unmatched. Germline V gene sequence: CDR1 LNHNV, CDR2 YYDKDF (reference sequence). This CDR3 is built from 14 residues. Findings and caveats of the study: Among the subsets, naive ones generally showed larger estimated richness than memory ones.

The V gene is TRBV15, the J gene TRBJ2-5, with 9 bases fitting TRBD1. This TCR came from a young man in good health. The sequencing sample was made of memory CD4+ T cells sorted from blood. Subset indicated: CD45RA-negative fraction. CDR3: CATSRDRGRETQYF. CDR3 DNA sequence: TGTGCCACCAGCAGGGACAGGGGAAGGGAGACCCAGTACTTC.